The TCR beta chain under discussion was sequenced for a study of T-cell reconstitution after alpha-beta-depleted transplantation in children. Unique molecular identifiers were incorporated when the TCRbeta library was constructed. TCRdb used MiXCR to reprocess the PCR reads, holding one entry per CDR3 protein. Of 440,000 or so distinct CDR3 sequences in the sample, approximately 42% are singletons; the top ten hold approximately 30%. Study results and limitations: The study traced high day-60 TCRbeta diversity in some patients to surviving recipient T cells and thymic progenitors. Several hundred graft clones that had expanded were reportedly the source of alpha-beta T cells about two months after transplant. It was newly produced T cells that mostly accounted for T-cell counts and diversity one year after transplant.

As regards this clonotype: No antigen is known for it.

Germline lookup yields CDR1 MNHEY and CDR2 SMNVEV (reference sequence). V shed 0 bases, J shed 4 bases, and the junction held 6 bases outside the gene matches. The CDR3 extends over 16 amino acids. The chain is built from TRBV27 and TRBJ2-5, with 9 bases that match TRBD1. The receptor was derived from a girl aged 2 to 10 with aplastic anemia, due to receive a stem cell transplant. The source material was PBMCs, sampled before TCRalphabeta/CD19-depleted stem cell transplant. CDR3 sequence: CASSLSRQGVGETQYF. The CDR3 nucleotides read TGTGCCAGCAGTTTATCCCGACAGGGGGTAGGAGAGACCCAGTACTTC.